These 26 T cell receptor beta chains were sequenced from one sample in a study of cytotoxic CD8 clonotypes in ibrutinib-treated CLL. TCRdb's copy holds only in-frame clones and misses some; the assay was immunoSEQ multiplex PCR. The sample carries some 170,000 clones, about 88% recorded once. This specimen consisted of PBMCs, obtained at disease progression, from a patient treated with ibrutinib. These receptors all stem from a human donor with chronic lymphocytic leukemia.

The rearrangement uses TRBV21-1 and TRBJ2-2; the D call in the table, TRBD1, was not verified against the DNA. TRBV21-1 is tagged as a pseudogene. The CDR3 totals 16 residues. Written as DNA, the CDR3 is TGTGCCAGCAGCAAATCCAGGGGAAGAGTAAAGTGGGAGCTGTTTTTT. It is translated as CASSKSRGRVKWELFF.

This chain links TRBV7-2 with TRBJ2-7, with 9 bases matching TRBD1. CDR1 and CDR2 from the germline V gene are SGHTA and FQGNSA. This CDR3 comprises 19 residues. Trimming at V came to 1 base and at J to 0 bases, leaving 13 bases not matched to a gene. CDR3 in amino acids: CASSLDGGQGPFSSYEQYF. For the CDR3, the DNA is TGTGCCAGCAGCTTAGATGGGGGACAGGGCCCTTTTAGCTCCTACGAGCAGTACTTC.

The rearrangement uses TRBV23-1 and TRBJ1-5, with 8 bases fitting TRBD1. TRBV23-1 is annotated as an ORF whose role is uncertain. The junction had 13 bases not matched to a gene; V was cut back by 4 bases and J by 5 bases. This CDR3 spans 17 amino acids. CDR3 amino acids: CASSLNPSEQGDQPQHF. CDR3 coding DNA: TGCGCCAGCAGTCTAAACCCAAGCGAACAGGGGGATCAGCCCCAGCATTTT.

The chain employs TRBV11-1 and TRBJ2-6, with D unresolved. Germline values: CDR1 SGHAT, CDR2 FQDESV (reference sequence). The CDR3 is 16 amino acids. The V and J ends lost 0 bases and 3 bases respectively, with 9 bases between them. For the CDR3, the DNA is TGTGCCAGCAGCTTAGCTTTAGGTCGTGGGGCCAACGTCCTGACTTTC. Its translation is CASSLALGRGANVLTF. The full variable domain, completed using reference TRBV11-1 and TRBJ2-6, is EAEVAQSPRYKITEKSQAVAFWCDPISGHATLYWYRQILGQGPELLVQFQDESVVDDSQLPKDRFSAERLKGVDSTLKIQPAELGDSAMYLCASSLALGRGANVLTFGAGSRLTVL.

The chain couples TRBV7-2 to TRBJ1-3; TRBD1 matches at 8 bases. V dropped 1 base and J dropped 4; count of bases not matched to a gene: 9. The germline V gene encodes CDR1 SGHTA and CDR2 FQGNSA. The CDR3 loop spans 17 amino acids. In nucleotides, the CDR3 is TGTGCCAGCAGCTTAGGAGGCAGGGGGCAGGACGGAAACACCATATATTTT. This gives the protein CASSLGGRGQDGNTIYF. The entire variable domain, with the rest obtained from reference TRBV7-2 and TRBJ1-3, is as follows: GAGVSQSPSNKVTEKGKDVELRCDPISGHTALYWYRQSLGQGLEFLIYFQGNSAPDKSGLPSDRFSAERTGGSVSTLTIQRTQQEDSAVYLCASSLGGRGQDGNTIYFGEGSWLTVV.

This chain uses TRBV6-5 with TRBJ2-7; possibly TRBD2 for D (6 bases). The germline V gene encodes CDR1 MNHEY and CDR2 SVGAGI. Trimming took off 6 bases at V and 1 base at J, with 16 bases between the two ends. This CDR3 is 15 amino acids long. The CDR3 nucleotides read TGTGCCAGCAGCACGGGGGTGGATTCTTCCTACGAGCAGTACTTC. Translation: CASSTGVDSSYEQYF.

The V gene is TRBV11-2, the J gene TRBJ2-1; 9 bases agree with TRBD2. Germline V gene data show CDR1 as SGHAT and CDR2 as FQNNGV. The CDR3 loop spans 19 amino acids. The junction had 14 bases not matched to a gene; V was cut back by 0 bases and J by 5 bases. CDR3 nucleotides: TGTGCCAGCAGCTTAGATCTGAGGCTAGCGGGACACTTAGACAATGAGCAGTTCTTC. This sequence encodes CASSLDLRLAGHLDNEQFF.

V and J are TRBV29-1 and TRBJ1-1; D is uncertain. Germline V CDR1 and CDR2: SQVTM, ANQGSEA. The CDR3 is made up of 14 amino acids. The V and J ends lost 7 bases and 0 bases respectively, with 15 bases between them. CDR3 bases: TGCAGCGCCAAGCCACAGTACCTGAACACTGAAGCTTTCTTT. Protein product: CSAKPQYLNTEAFF.

V and J are TRBV29-1 and TRBJ2-2; perhaps TRBD1 as D (7 bases). Germline lookup yields CDR1 SQVTM and CDR2 ANQGSEA. The V and J ends lost 1 base and 4 bases respectively, with 16 bases between them. The CDR3 length is 16 residues. The CDR3 protein is CSVEARRGQITGELFF. CDR3 nucleotides: TGCAGCGTTGAAGCCCGGAGGGGACAGATCACCGGGGAGCTGTTTTTT.

In regard to this clone: Other DNA sequences in this sample translate to the same CDR3. CDR3 DNA: TGTGCCAGTAGCTCGACAGGGCCCGGCTACACCTTC. It codes for CASSSTGPGYTF. The V and J genes are TRBV19 and TRBJ1-2; 7 bases agree with TRBD1. In germline, CDR1 is LNHDA, CDR2 SQIVND (reference sequence). The CDR3 covers 12 residues. The V gene end was trimmed by 6 bases and the J gene end by 8 bases; junction bases not matched to a gene: 6.

The chain combines TRBV11-3 with TRBJ2-3; the D gene could be TRBD1 or TRBD2 (6 bases each). The germline CDR1 and CDR2 sequences are SGHNT and YENEEA. The CDR3 spans 13 residues. V shed 10 bases and J shed 6 bases, with 17 bases lying between them. CDR3 DNA: TGTGCCACCTCCCCGGGGGCGAGGGATACGCAGTATTTT. Encoded protein: CATSPGARDTQYF.

The chain joins TRBV7-9 to TRBJ1-4; D gene uncertain. The CDR3 sequence is 15 residues long. Trimming removed 5 bases at V and 5 bases at J, with 15 bases between. Germline CDR1 is SEHNR and CDR2 is FQNEAQ (reference sequence). The CDR3 region has the DNA TGTGCCAGCAGCCTGAGGGAGACACCGAATGAAAAACTGTTTTTT. It codes for CASSLRETPNEKLFF.

V and J are TRBV4-3 and TRBJ1-2, with D possibly being TRBD1 (5 bases). The CDR3 sequence is 16 residues long. Trimming removed 2 bases at V and 3 bases at J, with 16 bases between. Germline V lookup: CDR1 LGHNA, CDR2 YSLEER. The DNA of the CDR3 is TGCGCCAGCAGCCAACTGGCCGGGGCTCTCGACTATGGCTACACCTTC. It specifies CASSQLAGALDYGYTF.

The rearrangement links TRBV4-2 to TRBJ1-4; no clear D gene. This CDR3 comprises 13 residues. With 1 base removed from V and 8 bases from J, the gap between germline ends came to 8 bases. Per germline, CDR1 LGHNA and CDR2 YNFKEQ. CDR3 amino acids: CASSQGALEKLFF. As DNA, the CDR3 is TGTGCCAGCAGCCAAGGGGCGCTGGAAAAACTGTTTTTT.

The rearrangement joins TRBV11-2 to TRBJ2-2, with D unclear. Trimming stripped 6 bases from V and 6 bases from J, with 14 bases between. This CDR3 has 14 residues. Per germline, CDR1 SGHAT and CDR2 FQNNGV. The CDR3 DNA sequence: TGTGCCAGCAGTTCTGGTCGCAAGCCCGGGGAGCTGTTTTTT. This gives the protein CASSSGRKPGELFF.

The sample holds one count of this clone. V is TRBV28 and J is TRBJ2-1, with a tentative D call TRBD2 (5 bases). Germline loops: CDR1 MDHEN, CDR2 SYDVKM. V lost 6 bases, J lost 1 base, and 16 bases lay in between. This CDR3 region has 16 residues. The CDR3 nucleotides read TGTGCCAGCAGGGACCCGAGCGTAGCGTCCTACAATGAGCAGTTCTTC. Translating gives CASRDPSVASYNEQFF.

This sequence joins TRBV4-1 and TRBJ2-7, with 9 bases fitting TRBD2. This CDR3 is 16 amino acids long. Germline loops: CDR1 MGHRA, CDR2 YSYEKL. The trim removed 0 bases at V and 3 bases at J, leaving 6 bases unmatched. CDR3 DNA: TGCGCCAGCAGCCAAGAGGTTAGCGGGAGTCTCTACGAGCAGTACTTC. Protein sequence: CASSQEVSGSLYEQYF.

This chain links TRBV2 with TRBJ1-3; 8 bases are shared with TRBD1. CDR1 is SNHLY and CDR2 is FYNNEI in the germline V gene. The J segment lost 4 bases and the V segment lost 9 bases, leaving 20 bases of the junction unmatched. The CDR3 length is 18 residues. In DNA form, the CDR3 reads TGTGCCAGTACTAAGGAGGGTACCCAGGGGGCGCGAGGAAACACCATATATTTT. This translates into CASTKEGTQGARGNTIYF. Filled out from reference TRBV2 and TRBJ1-3, the complete variable domain reads EPEVTQTPSHQVTQMGQEVILRCVPISNHLYFYWYRQILGQKVEFLVSFYNNEISEKSEIFDDQFSVERPDGSNFTLKIRSTKLEDSAMYFCASTKEGTQGARGNTIYFGEGSWLTVV.

The chain recombines TRBV10-3 with TRBJ1-5; D remains ambiguous. The CDR3 loop spans 15 amino acids. Germline CDR1 and CDR2: ENHRY and SYGVKD. Trimming took off 0 bases at V and 5 bases at J, with 11 bases between the two ends. The chain's CDR3 is CAISESYSQDQPQHF. The CDR3 DNA is TGTGCCATCAGTGAGTCCTACAGCCAGGATCAGCCCCAGCATTTT.

The chain has TRBV19 and TRBJ2-3; 16 positions match TRBD2. The CDR3 extends over 20 amino acids. V lost 6 bases, J lost 1 base, and 13 bases stayed unmatched. Germline V lookup: CDR1 LNHDA, CDR2 SQIVND (reference sequence). The CDR3 spells CASSRPGLAGGPRGTDTQYF. The DNA for the CDR3 is TGTGCCAGTAGCCGCCCGGGACTAGCGGGAGGGCCGAGGGGCACAGATACGCAGTATTTT.

The rearrangement joins TRBV11-1 to TRBJ2-1, with 10 bases aligning to TRBD2. The length of the CDR3 is 17 residues. Germline CDR1 reads SGHAT; CDR2 reads FQDESV (reference sequence). V lost 4 bases to trimming and J lost 2 bases; unmatched junction nucleotides: 8. In nucleotides, the CDR3 is TGTGCCAGCAGCTCCGGAATAGCGGGAGGCCCCTACAATGAGCAGTTCTTC. Encoded protein: CASSSGIAGGPYNEQFF.

This clone came up once. The chain joins TRBV19 to TRBJ2-7, with 14 bases aligning to TRBD2. The germline V gene has CDR1 LNHDA and CDR2 SQIVND (reference sequence). This CDR3 is built from 18 residues. Trimming cost V 3 bases and J 7 bases; bases outside gene matches: 14. In nucleotides, the CDR3 is TGTGCCAGTAGTATCCAATCCCCCTCGACTAGCGGGAGGGGGGAGCAGTACTTC. Translation gives CASSIQSPSTSGRGEQYF.

This chain joins TRBV6-5 and TRBJ1-1; D remains ambiguous. The germline V gene encodes CDR1 MNHEY and CDR2 SVGAGI. V was cut by 6 bases and J by 1 base, with 15 bases left in between. The CDR3 runs to 15 residues. In DNA, the CDR3 is TGTGCCAGCAGGGGGTTAGGTCGTGAGAACACTGAAGCTTTCTTT. Translation: CASRGLGRENTEAFF.

In this sample, this clone turned up once. This chain joins TRBV19 and TRBJ2-1, with TRBD1 matching over 7 bases. CDR1 is LNHDA, CDR2 SQIVND, per germline (reference sequence). The ends lost 7 bases at V and 4 bases at J; junction bases unmatched: 7. This CDR3 is built from 14 residues. CDR3 nucleotide sequence: TGTGCCAGTACCCCGGACAGGAGATACAATGAGCAGTTCTTC. This translates into CASTPDRRYNEQFF.

This rearrangement joins TRBV28 to TRBJ2-6, with 8 positions matching TRBD1. The junction had 4 bases not matched to a gene; V was cut back by 6 bases and J by 3 bases. CDR3 length: 15 amino acids. Germline CDR1 and CDR2: MDHEN and SYDVKM. The CDR3 here is CASRTGGSGANVLTF. CDR3 nucleotides: TGTGCCAGCAGAACAGGGGGGAGTGGGGCCAACGTCCTGACTTTC.

The chain couples TRBV7-9 to TRBJ2-7, with TRBD2 matching 13 bases. The CDR3 totals 16 residues. The V and J ends lost 5 bases and 6 bases, in that order; junction bases with no gene match: 10. CDR1 and CDR2 (germline): SEHNR, FQNEAQ (reference sequence). CDR3 region: CASSPTGLAGVGEQYF. CDR3 sequence (DNA): TGTGCCAGCAGCCCTACTGGACTAGCGGGAGTGGGCGAGCAGTACTTC. The variable domain in full, with the rest retrieved from reference TRBV7-9 and TRBJ2-7, is DTGVSQNPRHKITKRGQNVTFRCDPISEHNRLYWYRQTLGQGPEFLTYFQNEAQLEKSRLLSDRFSAERPKGSFSTLEIQRTEQGDSAMYLCASSPTGLAGVGEQYFGPGTRLTVT.